A single TCR beta chain is shown here with its context. Followed longitudinally, the Seattle patients had been enrolled during active infection. Libraries were prepared by immunoSEQ multiplex PCR; TCRdb keeps only in-frame clonotypes and omits some of them. This table has over 150,000 clones, roughly 80% appearing once. Germline V CDR1 and CDR2: KGHDR, SFDVKD. V was clipped by 8 bases and J by 7 bases; unmatched bases: 8. The CDR3 runs 14 residues. The sample belongs to a study of blood T cell repertoires in COVID-19. Across the study: Collection of acute and convalescent COVID-19 samples took place in the United States, Italy and Spain.

The sequence came from a woman in her sixties or seventies with COVID-19, enrolled during active disease. The chain employs TRBV24-1 and TRBJ2-2, with TRBD1 matching over 8 bases. Sequences were obtained from peripheral blood. CDR3 in DNA: TGTGCCACCAAGCGGCAGGGGGCCGGCGGGGAGCTGTTTTTT. This codes for CATKRQGAGGELFF.